This TCR beta chain is drawn from a study of blood T cell repertoires in COVID-19. The repertoire was sequenced with immunoSEQ multiplex PCR; TCRdb's copy has only in-frame clones and lacks some. This table holds about 200,000 clones, approximately 86% found once. Sequencing was done on a sample of PBMCs or T cells enriched from blood (not recorded which). This TCR derives from a woman under 40 who had been exposed to COVID-19.

CDR3: CASSFSGLEQYF. Written as DNA, the CDR3 is TGTGCCAGCAGTTTTAGTGGGCTCGAGCAGTACTTC. The rearrangement joins TRBV6-6 to TRBJ2-7; D is ambiguous. Germline lookup yields CDR1 MNHNY and CDR2 SVGAGI (reference sequence). The CDR3 consists of 12 residues. Trimming took off 4 bases at V and 6 bases at J, with 10 bases between the two ends.